The rows below give T cell receptor beta chains drawn from one sample of a study of blood T cell repertoires in COVID-19. Measured with immunoSEQ multiplex PCR; TCRdb has only the in-frame clones, and not every one. The sample has 250,000 or so clones, about 83% seen once. Sequencing was performed on peripheral blood. The receptors shown here come from an elderly man with acute or convalescent COVID-19. Each CDR3 is given with its conserved first and last residue. Fields, in order: V gene, D gene, J gene, CDR3 protein. The D gene is left open where the match is weak.

>TRBV5-1|TRBD1|TRBJ2-7
CASSLGRGQGYEQYF
>TRBV28|TRBD1|TRBJ1-4
CASGDRGREKLFF
>TRBV9|.|TRBJ1-2
CASSVDGDYGYTF
>TRBV19|TRBD1|TRBJ2-1
CASSEGQANNEQFF
>TRBV6-6|TRBD1|TRBJ1-4
CASSLRGTDEKLFF
>TRBV28|.|TRBJ2-1
CAGCPSQEGEQFF
>TRBV5-5|TRBD1|TRBJ1-6
CASSLGDSYNSPLHF
>TRBV7-7|.|TRBJ2-7
CASSLADSYEQYF
>TRBV5-1|.|TRBJ2-1
CASSYEGVRSQNAFF
>TRBV5-4|.|TRBJ2-3
CASSYTGGTDTQYF